This record concerns one TCR beta chain sequence. Its cognate antigen is unknown. This sample is part of a study of graft-versus-host responses after intestinal transplantation. Study-level information: Each transplant was multivisceral, liver-intestinal, or isolated intestinal. Induction with anti-thymocyte globulin, then tacrolimus and steroids for three to four years, was given to all recipients. Study-wide points: The marrow of recipients harbored GvH clones, and ileum or blood showed some of them first. Patients who carried graft-donor T cell macrochimerism also had high graft-versus-host to host-versus-graft clonal ratios in their allografts.

The CDR3 runs to 16 residues. Germline trimming cut 4 bases from V and 4 bases from J; bases unmatched to any gene: 6. Germline V gene lookup returns CDR1 MGHRA and CDR2 YSYEKL. Lymphocytes from graft epithelium and lamina propria were isolated. Sequencing used immunoSEQ multiplex PCR; TCRdb keeps in-frame clones, though not all of them. The table has about 11,000 clones, 76% seen once. This chain connects TRBV4-1 to TRBJ2-7; TRBD2 aligns across 14 bases. The clonotype originates from a human patient who received an intestinal transplant, so some T cells may come from the graft donor. Sequenced material: ileum tissue, taken 23 days after intestinal transplant. CDR3: CASSPGLAGVSYEQYF. CDR3 nucleotides: TGCGCCAGCAGCCCGGGACTAGCGGGAGTGTCGTACGAGCAGTACTTC.